These 23 T cell receptor beta chains originate from one sample sequenced in a study of control samples from healthy donors and cancer patients. Sequencing used immunoSEQ multiplex PCR; TCRdb keeps in-frame clones, though not all of them. The data hold around 200,000 clones, with about 94% observed a single time. Sequenced sample: blood. Receptors originate from a man aged 45-60 years in good health.

V gene TRBV19 combines with J gene TRBJ1-6; D is perhaps TRBD1 (6 bases). The CDR3 extends over 14 amino acids. The germline V and J ends were trimmed by 7 bases and 2 bases, with 9 bases remaining between them. Germline V CDR1 and CDR2: LNHDA, SQIVND (reference sequence). For the CDR3, the DNA is TGTGCCAGTAAAGGGGGGACCTATAATTCACCCCTCCACTTT. Protein: CASKGGTYNSPLHF.

This sequence joins TRBV4-3 and TRBJ1-1; weak D call: TRBD1 (6 bases). With 3 bases removed from V and 1 base from J, the gap between germline ends came to 9 bases. The CDR3 covers 14 residues. Per the germline V gene, CDR1 is LGHNA and CDR2 is YSLEER. This chain's CDR3 is CASSQRGANTEAFF. The CDR3 bases are TGCGCCAGCAGCCAGCGGGGGGCGAACACTGAAGCTTTCTTT.

The V gene is TRBV6-5, the J gene TRBJ2-3; TRBD1 aligns across 8 bases. CDR1 MNHEY and CDR2 SVGAGI come from the germline V gene. This CDR3 has 12 residues. The V segment lost 5 bases and the J segment 6 bases; nucleotides outside the gene matches: 1. In DNA, the CDR3 is TGTGCCAGCAGTAGACAGGGGGATACGCAGTATTTT. It encodes CASSRQGDTQYF.

This rearrangement joins TRBV11-2 to TRBJ2-4, with D maybe TRBD2 (7 bases). This CDR3 comprises 16 residues. Trimming cost V 0 bases and J 0 bases, with 9 bases left between them. Germline V gene sequence: CDR1 SGHAT, CDR2 FQNNGV. In DNA form, the CDR3 reads TGTGCCAGCAGCTTAGAGAGGGGGGGAGCCAAAAACATTCAGTACTTC. Protein product: CASSLERGGAKNIQYF.

The CDR3 protein is CASSRLRGGGEDEQFF. The CDR3 DNA reads TGTGCCAGCAGCCGGCTCAGGGGCGGGGGGGAAGATGAGCAGTTCTTC. The chain is built from TRBV11-2 and TRBJ2-1; 9 bases map to TRBD2. J gave up 8 bases and V 5 bases, and 13 bases lay outside the gene matches. This CDR3 comprises 16 residues. Per germline, CDR1 SGHAT and CDR2 FQNNGV.

A remark on this clone: One end of the junction fails to match germline, which may point to a read error. This chain joins TRBV15 and TRBJ2-7; D tentatively fits TRBD1 or TRBD2 (6 bases each). The CDR3 length is 15 residues. The germline CDR1 and CDR2 sequences are LNHNV and YYDKDF (reference sequence). The CDR3 bases are TGTGCCACCAGCAGAGATACGTCGGAGGGGGTCACTGTAGTCTTC. Protein product: CATSRDTSEGVTVVF.

The chain links TRBV18 to TRBJ2-1, with D perhaps TRBD2 (7 bases). This CDR3 contains 16 residues. Germline assignment: CDR1 KGHSH and CDR2 LQKENI. V was cut by 2 bases and J by 2 bases, with 13 bases left in between. The CDR3 DNA reads as TGTGCCAGCTCACCAAGGGGGGGGGCGGCCTACAATGAGCAGTTCTTC. Amino acids: CASSPRGGAAYNEQFF.

J is TRBJ1-1 and V is TRBV18; D remains unclear. The CDR3 runs to 14 residues. The V gene's germline CDR1 is KGHSH and CDR2 LQKENI. The V end was cut by 3 bases, the J end by 5 bases, with 13 bases between. CDR3 protein: CASSPPARRTEAFF. The CDR3 nucleotides read TGTGCCAGCTCACCCCCGGCCCGGAGGACTGAAGCTTTCTTT.

This chain links TRBV6-1 with TRBJ2-7; possible D gene TRBD2, 7 bases. The CDR3 runs 16 residues. Trimming shortened V by 1 base and J by 4 bases, and 17 bases separated the two germline ends. Germline lookup yields CDR1 MNHNS and CDR2 SASEGT. The CDR3 reads CASSEGLGGALYEQYV. The DNA for the CDR3 is TGTGCCAGCAGTGAAGGCCTGGGGGGGGCGCTGTACGAGCAGTACGTC.

This clone was found once. This rearrangement joins TRBV2 to TRBJ1-1, with 7 bases identical to TRBD1. The CDR3 extends over 19 amino acids. V lost 6 bases, J lost 1 base, and 20 bases stayed unmatched. The germline V gene encodes CDR1 SNHLY and CDR2 FYNNEI. In nucleotides, the CDR3 is TGTGCCAGCAGGACCACTACAAGGAGGGGGCGGTTTCGGAACACTGAAGCTTTCTTT. Protein: CASRTTTRRGRFRNTEAFF.

V is TRBV11-2 and J is TRBJ1-2; D is unclear. CDR1 and CDR2 (germline): SGHAT, FQNNGV. V gave up 2 bases and J gave up 4 bases, with 17 bases separating them. This CDR3 comprises 16 residues. The CDR3 DNA is TGTGCCAGCAGCTTAACGAGCCGGCTGTCTATCTATGGCTACACCTTC. It translates to CASSLTSRLSIYGYTF.

This rearrangement joins TRBV7-9 to TRBJ2-7; 9 bases map to TRBD1. Germline lookup yields CDR1 SEHNR and CDR2 FQNEAQ (reference sequence). The length of the CDR3 is 16 residues. The trim removed 5 bases at V and 6 bases at J, leaving 14 bases unmatched. CDR3 residues: CASSTHPGTGIGEQYF. The CDR3 DNA is TGTGCCAGCAGCACTCACCCCGGGACAGGGATAGGCGAGCAGTACTTC. Using reference TRBV7-9 and TRBJ2-7 for the parts outside the CDR3, the full variable domain is DTGVSQNPRHKITKRGQNVTFRCDPISEHNRLYWYRQTLGQGPEFLTYFQNEAQLEKSRLLSDRFSAERPKGSFSTLEIQRTEQGDSAMYLCASSTHPGTGIGEQYFGPGTRLTVT.

The genes are TRBV6-6 and TRBJ2-7; D not certain. The CDR3 covers 13 residues. The germline V gene has CDR1 MNHNY and CDR2 SVGAGI (reference sequence). V was cut by 0 bases and J by 6 bases, with 9 bases left in between. This CDR3 is CASSYSGVGEQYV. The CDR3 DNA is TGTGCCAGCAGTTACTCTGGGGTAGGCGAGCAGTACGTC.

V is TRBV25-1 and J is TRBJ2-1, with 7 bases fitting TRBD2. The length of the CDR3 is 17 residues. The V gene's germline CDR1 is MGHDK and CDR2 SYGVNS. J lost 0 bases, V lost 6 bases, and 11 bases had no gene match. As DNA, the CDR3 is TGTGCCAGCAGCCCGAACCCCGGGACTACCTCCTACAATGAGCAGTTCTTC. Translated: CASSPNPGTTSYNEQFF.

V usage is TRBV24-1 and J usage is TRBJ1-5, with 7 bases identical to TRBD1. CDR3 length: 16 residues. The V gene's germline CDR1 is KGHDR and CDR2 SFDVKD. V was clipped by 2 bases and J by 6 bases; unmatched bases: 9. CDR3 loop: CATSDSSGGEFQPQHF. Written as DNA, the CDR3 is TGTGCCACCAGTGATTCGTCAGGGGGAGAATTTCAGCCCCAGCATTTT.

This clone was detected once. The chain joins TRBV5-1 to TRBJ2-5; D gene uncertain. This CDR3 contains 14 residues. Trimming took 4 bases from V and 5 from J, leaving 15 bases between them. Germline V gene lookup returns CDR1 SGHRS and CDR2 YFSETQ. The CDR3 loop is CASSPPGLGETQYF. DNA of the CDR3: TGCGCCAGCAGCCCACCGGGCCTGGGGGAGACCCAGTACTTC. Drawing the rest from reference TRBV5-1 and TRBJ2-5, the complete variable domain is KAGVTQTPRYLIKTRGQQVTLSCSPISGHRSVSWYQQTPGQGLQFLFEYFSETQRNKGNFPGRFSGRQFSNSRSEMNVSTLELGDSALYLCASSPPGLGETQYFGPGTRLLVL.

The chain joins TRBV2 to TRBJ1-6, with D maybe TRBD1 (5 bases). There are 17 residues in the CDR3. Germline CDR1 and CDR2: SNHLY and FYNNEI. The germline V and J ends were trimmed by 6 bases and 7 bases, with 22 bases remaining between them. CDR3 protein: CASSQRTNLPGNSPLHF. For the CDR3, the DNA is TGTGCCAGCAGCCAGAGGACAAACCTCCCAGGGAATTCACCCCTCCACTTT.

V is TRBV19 and J is TRBJ2-7; 12 nucleotides match TRBD1. The germline CDR1 and CDR2 sequences are LNHDA and SQIVND (reference sequence). The V segment lost 11 bases and the J segment 4 bases; nucleotides outside the gene matches: 12. This CDR3 has 15 residues. As DNA, the CDR3 is TGTGCCCCCGGGACAGGGGGCCTATTAAAGTACGAGCAGTACTTC. Its protein product is CAPGTGGLLKYEQYF.

The chain uses TRBV7-9 and TRBJ2-7; D is possibly TRBD1 or TRBD2 (5 bases each). Germline CDR1 is SEHNR and CDR2 is FQNEAQ (reference sequence). V was trimmed by 6 bases and J by 4 bases, leaving 13 bases between them. CDR3 size: 13 residues. In DNA, the CDR3 is TGTGCCAGCAGTTTCCGGGACGGTTACGAGCAGTACGTC. Its translation is CASSFRDGYEQYV.

The chain carries TRBV18 and TRBJ1-1; D is ambiguous. Trimming took 3 bases from V and 1 from J, leaving 6 bases between them. CDR1 is KGHSH, CDR2 LQKENI, per germline. This CDR3 region has 13 residues. CDR3 region: CASSPTQNTEAFF. In nucleotides, the CDR3 is TGTGCCAGCTCACCGACGCAGAACACTGAAGCTTTCTTT. Together with reference TRBV18 and TRBJ1-1, the CDR3 gives the full variable domain: NAGVMQNPRHLVRRRGQEARLRCSPMKGHSHVYWYRQLPEEGLKFMVYLQKENIIDESGMPKERFSAEFPKEGPSILRIQQVVRGDSAAYFCASSPTQNTEAFFGQGTRLTVV.

The chain couples TRBV28 to TRBJ1-1; TRBD1 matches at 8 bases. V shed 1 base, J shed 2 bases, and the junction held 3 bases outside the gene matches. The CDR3 length is 15 residues. The V gene's germline CDR1 is MDHEN and CDR2 SYDVKM. CDR3 DNA sequence: TGTGCCAGCAGTTTATTGACAGGGGCCAACACTGAAGCTTTCTTT. This translates into CASSLLTGANTEAFF.

The chain recombines TRBV7-8 with TRBJ2-5; 15 bases are a match to TRBD2. Losses at the gene ends were 5 bases for V and 2 bases for J; bases not matched to a gene: 6. Germline assignment: CDR1 SGHVS and CDR2 FQNEAQ. This CDR3 has 17 amino acids. CDR3 DNA: TGTGCCAGCAGCCCCGGGGGACTAGCGGGGGGACAAGAGACCCAGTACTTC. This gives the protein CASSPGGLAGGQETQYF.

The J gene is TRBJ2-7, the V gene TRBV5-6; tentatively, D is TRBD1 or TRBD2 (5 bases each). V was trimmed by 4 bases and J by 3 bases, leaving 20 bases between them. The CDR3 contains 16 residues. Per germline, CDR1 SGHDT and CDR2 YYEEEE. The CDR3, as DNA: TGTGCCAGCAGCCTCTTGACCAGGGACCTCGTCTACGAGCAGTACGTC. Protein product: CASSLLTRDLVYEQYV.